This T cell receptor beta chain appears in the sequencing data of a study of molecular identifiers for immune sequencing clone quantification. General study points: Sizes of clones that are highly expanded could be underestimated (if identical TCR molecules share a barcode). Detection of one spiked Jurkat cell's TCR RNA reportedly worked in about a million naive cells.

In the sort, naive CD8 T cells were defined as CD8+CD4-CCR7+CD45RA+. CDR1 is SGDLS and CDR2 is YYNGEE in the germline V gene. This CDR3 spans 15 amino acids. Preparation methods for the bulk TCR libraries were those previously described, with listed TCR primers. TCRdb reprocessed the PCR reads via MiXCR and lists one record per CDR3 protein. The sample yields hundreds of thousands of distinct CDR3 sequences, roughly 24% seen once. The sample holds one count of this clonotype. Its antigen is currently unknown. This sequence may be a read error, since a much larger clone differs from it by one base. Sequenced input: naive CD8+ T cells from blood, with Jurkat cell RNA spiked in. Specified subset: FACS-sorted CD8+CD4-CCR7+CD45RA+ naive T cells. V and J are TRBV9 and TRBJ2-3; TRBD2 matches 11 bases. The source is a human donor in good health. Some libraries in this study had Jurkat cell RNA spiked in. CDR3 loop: CACSVVGTSGDTQYF. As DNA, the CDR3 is TGTGCCTGCAGCGTAGTTGGGACTAGCGGAGATACGCAGTATTTT.